This TCR beta chain was recovered during a study of T cells in Graves' hyperthyroidism and ophthalmopathy. This clonotype was seen at least ten times. The CDR3 regions of TCR beta were amplified from RNA transcripts. In the first-round RT-PCR of the TCR CDR3, the HTBI primer set was used. TCRdb fed the multiplex PCR reads into MiXCR, producing one record per CDR3 protein. This table has some 250,000 distinct CDR3 sequences, roughly 15% appearing once. The CDR3 sequence is 16 residues long. Looked up from germline, CDR1 is SGHRS and CDR2 is YFSETQ. With V trimmed by 4 bases and J by 10 bases, 10 bases remained unmatched.

The J gene is TRBJ2-1, the V gene TRBV5-1, with 14 positions matching TRBD2. Specimen: blood. The sequence was obtained from a woman in her thirties or forties with Graves' hyperthyroidism that later progressed to Graves' ophthalmopathy. The CDR3 here is CASSLAPGLAGEEQFF. CDR3 nucleotides: TGCGCCAGCAGCCTTGCCCCGGGACTAGCGGGAGAAGAGCAGTTCTTC. Using reference TRBV5-1 and TRBJ2-1 for the parts outside the CDR3, the full variable domain is KAGVTQTPRYLIKTRGQQVTLSCSPISGHRSVSWYQQTPGQGLQFLFEYFSETQRNKGNFPGRFSGRQFSNSRSEMNVSTLELGDSALYLCASSLAPGLAGEEQFFGPGTRLTVL.